This T cell receptor (beta chain) was identified in a study of T cell responses to AZD1222 COVID-19 vaccine. Method: immunoSEQ multiplex PCR; TCRdb's copy keeps in-frame clones and lacks some. The table lists tens of thousands of clones, approximately 90% of them singletons. The CDR3 covers 12 residues. The ends were cut back, 4 bases at V and 6 bases at J, with 7 bases in the middle. Germline-derived CDR1 and CDR2 are LGHDT and YNNKEL (reference sequence). The TCR comes from an adult in good health. The sequenced sample was peripheral blood, obtained on day 0 of AZD1222 vaccination. The rearrangement uses TRBV3-1 (or the pseudogene TRBV3-2) and TRBJ2-1, with D maybe TRBD2 (5 bases). The CDR3 nucleotides read TGTGCCAGCAGCCCCGGACTCAATGAGCAGTTCTTC. Translated: CASSPGLNEQFF.